These 15 T cell receptor beta chains were all obtained from the same sample, sequenced in a study of T cells after yellow fever vaccination. Each CDR3 protein is one row after TCRdb ran MiXCR on the 5' RACE reads. This table has about 310,000 distinct CDR3 sequences, less than 4.5% appearing once. This sample comprised PBMCs, obtained on the day of the yellow fever booster vaccination. Receptor source: a man between 18 and 29 years old who received the YFV17D yellow fever vaccine.

V gene TRBV6-5 combines with J gene TRBJ1-6; D is unresolved. The CDR3 totals 16 residues. Deletions cut 5 bases from V and 4 bases from J, with 15 bases between. Germline assignment: CDR1 MNHEY and CDR2 SVGAGI. The CDR3: CASSSLPTAYNSPLHF. The DNA of the CDR3 is TGTGCCAGCAGTAGCTTACCGACGGCGTATAATTCACCCCTCCACTTT.

This clonotype was recorded at least ten times. The gene calls are TRBV5-1 and TRBJ1-1; the D is unclear. Per germline, CDR1 SGHRS and CDR2 YFSETQ. Trimming took off 2 bases at V and 1 base at J, with 24 bases between the two ends. The CDR3 has 19 residues. CDR3 nucleotides: TGCGCCAGCAGCTTAAGTTTGCGGGTGGAGCGACGGTCGAACACTGAAGCTTTCTTT. It yields the protein CASSLSLRVERRSNTEAFF.

At least ten counts were recorded for this clonotype. The J gene is TRBJ2-7, the V gene TRBV9; D might be TRBD1 (6 bases). Trimming stripped 8 bases from V and 4 bases from J, with 16 bases between. The V gene's germline CDR1 is SGDLS and CDR2 YYNGEE. The CDR3 length is 13 residues. CDR3 DNA: TGTGCCAGTGCAGGGGATCGGCAATACGAGCAGTACTTC. As protein: CASAGDRQYEQYF.

This clonotype appeared a few times. The genes are TRBV7-2 and TRBJ2-5; D gene ambiguous. The V gene lost 4 bases and the J gene lost 2 bases, with 8 bases spanning the gap. CDR3 size: 13 residues. Germline loops: CDR1 SGHTA, CDR2 FQGNSA. In DNA form, the CDR3 reads TGTGCCAGCAGCTGGACGGTGCAAGAGACCCAGTACTTC. Protein: CASSWTVQETQYF. Looking up the rest from reference TRBV7-2 and TRBJ2-5 gives the full variable domain: GAGVSQSPSNKVTEKGKDVELRCDPISGHTALYWYRQSLGQGLEFLIYFQGNSAPDKSGLPSDRFSAERTGGSVSTLTIQRTQQEDSAVYLCASSWTVQETQYFGPGTRLLVL.

The rearrangement uses TRBV20-1 and TRBJ2-1; 11 bases agree with TRBD2. The CDR3 is 16 residues long. Germline-derived CDR1 and CDR2 are DFQATT and SNEGSKA (reference sequence). The CDR3 bases are TGCACTCTCGAAGGGGCTAGCGGGGGGACCTACAATGAGCAGTTCTTC. This gives the protein CTLEGASGGTYNEQFF.

This clonotype has only a few counts. Written as DNA, the CDR3 is TGTGCCAGCAGTTACGTCGGACAGGGGGTTTCTGGGGCCAACGTCCTGACTTTC. Translation: CASSYVGQGVSGANVLTF. This rearrangement joins TRBV6-5 to TRBJ2-6; 10 bases are shared with TRBD1. The CDR3 is made up of 18 amino acids. With 2 bases clipped from V and 1 base from J, the junction kept 5 bases outside the gene matches. Germline CDR1 MNHEY, CDR2 SVGAGI.

The chain links TRBV29-1 to TRBJ2-1; D ambiguous. The CDR3 contains 13 residues. Per the germline V gene, CDR1 is SQVTM and CDR2 is ANQGSEA. Between the trimmed V and J ends, which lost 0 bases and 5 bases, there was a span of 8 bases. The CDR3 here is CSVEDGLNNEQFF. DNA for the CDR3: TGCAGCGTTGAAGATGGGCTAAACAATGAGCAGTTCTTC.

This clonotype was found many times. This chain joins TRBV4-1 and TRBJ1-1; the D gene is possibly TRBD1 (6 bases). Trimming pared 1 base from V and 4 bases from J, leaving 13 bases between. Germline assignment: CDR1 MGHRA and CDR2 YSYEKL. The CDR3 spans 15 residues. Here the CDR3 reads CASSQVPGDGTEAFF. The CDR3, as DNA: TGCGCCAGCAGCCAAGTGCCAGGGGATGGCACTGAAGCTTTCTTT.

This clonotype was detected many times. The junction differs from germline at one of its ends, possibly a read error. The V call is TRBV7-9, the J call TRBJ1-2; D remains unclear. The V gene's germline CDR1 is SEHNR and CDR2 FQNEAQ (reference sequence). The CDR3 sequence is 9 residues long. As DNA, the CDR3 is TGTGCCAGCAGCTCCCCCGCCGCCTTC. Its translation: CASSSPAAF.

Only a few counts were recorded for this clonotype. This chain links TRBV4-2 with TRBJ1-6; 10 nucleotides line up with TRBD1. Germline V gene sequence: CDR1 LGHNA, CDR2 YNFKEQ. This CDR3 has 20 residues. The V and J ends lost 0 bases and 4 bases, in that order; junction bases with no gene match: 12. The DNA for the CDR3 is TGTGCCAGCAGCCAAGATCCGGACGGGACAGGGGATTTTTATAATTCACCCCTCCACTTT. This codes for CASSQDPDGTGDFYNSPLHF.

This clonotype was counted only a few times. This chain connects TRBV7-2 to TRBJ1-3, with D unclear. The CDR3 runs 13 residues. Germline loops: CDR1 SGHTA, CDR2 FQGNSA. V lost 1 base and J 4 bases, leaving 5 bases between the germline ends. The CDR3 sequence is CASSLVSGNTIYF. The CDR3 nucleotides read TGTGCCAGCAGCTTAGTGTCGGGAAACACCATATATTTT.

This clonotype has ten or more counts. The rearrangement uses TRBV6-4 and TRBJ2-3; a weak D match, TRBD1 (6 bases). Trimming shortened V by 2 bases and J by 1 base, and 13 bases separated the two germline ends. Germline lookup yields CDR1 MRHNA and CDR2 SNTAGT. This CDR3 is built from 16 residues. The CDR3 DNA sequence: TGTGCCAGCAGTGACAAAACAGGGAGCGGCACAGATACGCAGTATTTT. The encoded protein is CASSDKTGSGTDTQYF.

This clonotype was counted at least ten times. The chain joins TRBV5-6 to TRBJ2-5, with a tentative D call TRBD1 (6 bases). Trimming took 5 bases from V and 5 from J, leaving 16 bases between them. Germline lookup yields CDR1 SGHDT and CDR2 YYEEEE. The CDR3 runs to 14 residues. CDR3 bases: TGTGCCAGCAGGATCCAGGGGACCGGGGAGACCCAGTACTTC. Translation: CASRIQGTGETQYF.

The chain joins TRBV7-8 to TRBJ2-7; D ambiguous. The CDR3 spans 12 residues. Trimming left V 6 bases short and J 5 bases short, with 11 bases between. Germline CDR1 is SGHVS and CDR2 is FQNEAQ. The CDR3 sequence: CASRIGLDEQYF. The CDR3 DNA follows: TGTGCCAGCAGAATAGGTCTCGACGAGCAGTACTTC. Filled out from reference TRBV7-8 and TRBJ2-7, the complete variable domain reads GAGVSQSPRYKVAKRGQDVALRCDPISGHVSLFWYQQALGQGPEFLTYFQNEAQLDKSGLPSDRFFAERPEGSVSTLKIQRTQQEDSAVYLCASRIGLDEQYFGPGTRLTVT.

The chain recombines TRBV20-1 with TRBJ1-1; 9 positions agree with TRBD1. The CDR3 totals 16 residues. Trimming at V came to 1 base and at J to 9 bases, leaving 15 bases not matched to a gene. Per the germline V gene, CDR1 is DFQATT and CDR2 is SNEGSKA (reference sequence). In DNA form, the CDR3 reads TGCAGTGCTAGAGGACAGGGGGAGTTGCCCACGGTAAAAGCTTTCTTT. Encoded protein: CSARGQGELPTVKAFF.